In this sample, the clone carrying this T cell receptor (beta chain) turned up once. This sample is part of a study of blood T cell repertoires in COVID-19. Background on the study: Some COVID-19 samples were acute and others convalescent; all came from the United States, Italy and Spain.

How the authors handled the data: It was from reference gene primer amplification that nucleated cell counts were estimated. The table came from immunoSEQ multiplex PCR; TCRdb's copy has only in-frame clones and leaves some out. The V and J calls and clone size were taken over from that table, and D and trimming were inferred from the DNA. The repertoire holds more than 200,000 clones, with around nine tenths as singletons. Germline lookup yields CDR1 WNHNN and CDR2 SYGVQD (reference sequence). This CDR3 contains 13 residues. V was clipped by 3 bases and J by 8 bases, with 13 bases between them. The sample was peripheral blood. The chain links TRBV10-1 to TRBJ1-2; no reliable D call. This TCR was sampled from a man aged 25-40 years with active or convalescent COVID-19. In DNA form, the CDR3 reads TGCGCCAGCAGTGACGGAGGCCCAAGAGGCTACACCTTC. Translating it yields CASSDGGPRGYTF.